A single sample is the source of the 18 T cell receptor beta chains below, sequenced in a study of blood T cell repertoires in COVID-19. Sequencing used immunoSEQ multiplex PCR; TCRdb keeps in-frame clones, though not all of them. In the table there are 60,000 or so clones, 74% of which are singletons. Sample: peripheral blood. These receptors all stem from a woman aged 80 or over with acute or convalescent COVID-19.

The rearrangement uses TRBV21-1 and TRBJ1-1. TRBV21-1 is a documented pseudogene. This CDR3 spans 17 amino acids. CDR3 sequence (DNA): TGTGCCAGCAGCAAGCGGGGGTTAGCCCGTCCCTGCACTGAAGCTTTCTTT. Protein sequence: CASSKRGLARPCTEAFF.

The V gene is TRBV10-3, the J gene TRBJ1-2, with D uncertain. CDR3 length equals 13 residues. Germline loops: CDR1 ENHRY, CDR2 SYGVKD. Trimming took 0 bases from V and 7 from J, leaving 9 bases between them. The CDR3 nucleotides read TGTGCCATCAGTGAGTCTGCCGGGGTTGGCTACACCTTC. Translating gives CAISESAGVGYTF.

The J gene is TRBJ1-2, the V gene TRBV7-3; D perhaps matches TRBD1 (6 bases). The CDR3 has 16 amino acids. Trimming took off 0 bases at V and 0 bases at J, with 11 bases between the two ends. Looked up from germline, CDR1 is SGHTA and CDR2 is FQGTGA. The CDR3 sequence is CASSLTGDNSNYGYTF. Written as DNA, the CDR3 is TGTGCCAGCAGCTTAACGGGGGACAACTCTAACTATGGCTACACCTTC.

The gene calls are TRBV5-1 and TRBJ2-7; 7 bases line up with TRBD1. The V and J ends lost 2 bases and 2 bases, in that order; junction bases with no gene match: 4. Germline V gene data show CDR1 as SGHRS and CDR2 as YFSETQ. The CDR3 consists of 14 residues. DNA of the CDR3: TGCGCCAGCAGCTTCCACAGGGGAACCTACGAGCAGTACTTC. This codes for CASSFHRGTYEQYF.

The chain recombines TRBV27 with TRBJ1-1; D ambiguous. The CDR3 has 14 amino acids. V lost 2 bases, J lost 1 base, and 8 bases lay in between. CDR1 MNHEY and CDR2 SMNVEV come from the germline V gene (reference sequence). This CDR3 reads CASSLNPWNTEAFF. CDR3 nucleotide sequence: TGTGCCAGCAGTTTAAATCCATGGAACACTGAAGCTTTCTTT.

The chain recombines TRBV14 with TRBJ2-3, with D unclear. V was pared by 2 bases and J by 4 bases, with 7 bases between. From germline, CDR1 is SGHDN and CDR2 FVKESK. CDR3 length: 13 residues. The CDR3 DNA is TGTGCCAGCAGCCAACCCCGCGCAGATACGCAGTATTTT. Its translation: CASSQPRADTQYF.

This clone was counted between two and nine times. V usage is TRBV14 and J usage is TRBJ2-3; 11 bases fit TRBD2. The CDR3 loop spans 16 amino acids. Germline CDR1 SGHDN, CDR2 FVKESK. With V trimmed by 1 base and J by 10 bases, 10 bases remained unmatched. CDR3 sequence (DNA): TGTGCCAGCAGCCAAGGGGGACTAGCGGCCCCTCAGGCGCAGTATTTT. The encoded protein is CASSQGGLAAPQAQYF.

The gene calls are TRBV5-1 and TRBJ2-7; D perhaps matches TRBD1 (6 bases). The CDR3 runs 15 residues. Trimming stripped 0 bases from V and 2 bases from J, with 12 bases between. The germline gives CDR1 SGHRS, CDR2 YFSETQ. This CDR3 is CASSLELGQTYEQYF. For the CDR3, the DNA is TGCGCCAGCAGCTTGGAGCTGGGACAAACCTACGAGCAGTACTTC.

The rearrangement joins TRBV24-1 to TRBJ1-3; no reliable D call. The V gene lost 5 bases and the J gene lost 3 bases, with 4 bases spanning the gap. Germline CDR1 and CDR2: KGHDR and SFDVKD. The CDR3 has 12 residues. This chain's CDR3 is CATSVDGNTIYF. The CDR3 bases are TGTGCCACCAGTGTAGATGGAAACACCATATATTTT.

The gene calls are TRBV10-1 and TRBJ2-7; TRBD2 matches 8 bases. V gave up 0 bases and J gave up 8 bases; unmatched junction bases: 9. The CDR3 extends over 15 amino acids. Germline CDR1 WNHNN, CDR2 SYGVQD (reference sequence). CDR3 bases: TGCGCCAGCAGTGAGTCGTCCAGCGGGAGTAAGAAGCAGTACTTC. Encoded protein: CASSESSSGSKKQYF.

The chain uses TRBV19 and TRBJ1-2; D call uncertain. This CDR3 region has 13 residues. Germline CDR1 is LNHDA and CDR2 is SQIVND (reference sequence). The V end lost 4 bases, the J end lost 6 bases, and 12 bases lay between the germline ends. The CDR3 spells CASSKVAGDGYTF. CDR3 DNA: TGTGCCAGTAGTAAAGTTGCAGGTGATGGCTACACCTTC.

DNA for the CDR3: TGCAGCGTTGACCGCAGGGTGGGCACAGATACGCAGTATTTT. It encodes CSVDRRVGTDTQYF. The J gene is TRBJ2-3, the V gene TRBV29-1; tentatively, D is TRBD1 (5 bases). Trimming stripped 3 bases from V and 1 base from J, with 11 bases between. In germline, CDR1 is SQVTM, CDR2 ANQGSEA. The CDR3 has 14 amino acids.

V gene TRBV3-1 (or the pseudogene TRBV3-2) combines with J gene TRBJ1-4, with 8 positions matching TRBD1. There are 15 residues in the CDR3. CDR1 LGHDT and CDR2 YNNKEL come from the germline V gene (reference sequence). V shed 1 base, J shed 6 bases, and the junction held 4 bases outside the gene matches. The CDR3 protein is CASSQVQGADEKLFF. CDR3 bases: TGTGCCAGCAGCCAAGTCCAGGGGGCTGATGAAAAACTGTTTTTT.

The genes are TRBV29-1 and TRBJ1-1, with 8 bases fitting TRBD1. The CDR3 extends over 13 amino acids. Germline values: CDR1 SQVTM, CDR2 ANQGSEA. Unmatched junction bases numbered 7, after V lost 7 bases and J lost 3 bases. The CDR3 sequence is CSAHLDRDTEAFF. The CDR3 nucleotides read TGCAGCGCCCATCTGGACAGGGACACTGAAGCTTTCTTT.

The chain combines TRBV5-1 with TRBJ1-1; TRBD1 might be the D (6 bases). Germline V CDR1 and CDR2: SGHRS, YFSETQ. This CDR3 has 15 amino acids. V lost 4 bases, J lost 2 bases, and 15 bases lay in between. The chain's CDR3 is CASSALQGSNTEAFF. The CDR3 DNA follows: TGCGCCAGCAGCGCACTACAGGGAAGTAACACTGAAGCTTTCTTT.

The CDR3 here is CASSRQYTDTQYF. The CDR3 region has the DNA TGCGCCAGCAGCCGGCAGTACACAGATACGCAGTATTTT. The rearrangement links TRBV4-3 to TRBJ2-3; unclear D gene. The CDR3 consists of 13 residues. The germline V and J ends were trimmed by 4 bases and 2 bases, with 7 bases remaining between them. The germline CDR1 and CDR2 sequences are LGHNA and YSLEER.

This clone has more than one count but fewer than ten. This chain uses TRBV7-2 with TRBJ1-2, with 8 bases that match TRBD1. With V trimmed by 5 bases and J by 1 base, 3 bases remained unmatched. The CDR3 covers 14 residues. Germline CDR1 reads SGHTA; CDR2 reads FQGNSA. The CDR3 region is CASSLGQGNYGYTF. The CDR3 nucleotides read TGTGCCAGCAGCCTTGGACAGGGTAACTATGGCTACACCTTC.

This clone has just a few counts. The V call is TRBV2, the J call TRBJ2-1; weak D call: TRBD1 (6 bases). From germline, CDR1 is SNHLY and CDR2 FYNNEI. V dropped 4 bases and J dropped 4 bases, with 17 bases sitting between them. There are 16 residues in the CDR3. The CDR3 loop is CASSVRGDRLYNEQFF. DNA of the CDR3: TGTGCCAGCAGTGTGAGGGGTGACAGGCTATACAATGAGCAGTTCTTC.